The 4 T cell receptor beta chains given below trace back to one sample, sequenced in a study of shared clonotypes between healthy human individuals. The repertoire was sequenced with immunoSEQ multiplex PCR; TCRdb's copy has only in-frame clones and lacks some. The sample gives about 2.4 million clones, around 90% of which show up once; over 0.12% is in the top ten. Sequencing input: naive CD4+ T cells sorted from blood. As for subset: CD45RA+ positively selected. The receptor set was obtained from a man younger than 30 in good health.

About this clone itself: This sample also contains other DNA sequences that code for the same CDR3. The chain combines TRBV5-6 with TRBJ2-3; D possibly corresponds to TRBD1 (6 bases). Trimming stripped 0 bases from V and 4 bases from J, with 6 bases between. The CDR3 has 13 residues. Germline CDR1 SGHDT, CDR2 YYEEEE. The CDR3 is CASSLAGADTQYF. The CDR3 bases are TGTGCCAGCAGCTTGGCAGGGGCAGATACGCAGTATTTT.

J is TRBJ2-2 and V is TRBV25-1; D possibly corresponds to TRBD2 (7 bases). CDR1 is MGHDK and CDR2 is SYGVNS in the germline V gene. This CDR3 has 17 residues. V lost 4 bases and J lost 4, with 19 bases in between. CDR3 sequence (DNA): TGTGCCAGCAGTGGAAGGCAGGGAGGGGGTAGCACCGGGGAGCTGTTTTTT. Translation gives CASSGRQGGGSTGELFF.

This sequence joins TRBV5-6 and TRBJ1-5; 8 bases match TRBD1. The junction had 8 bases not matched to a gene; V was cut back by 5 bases and J by 4 bases. The CDR3 consists of 15 residues. Germline CDR1 reads SGHDT; CDR2 reads YYEEEE. CDR3 amino acids: CASSSFGTGNQPQHF. The CDR3 DNA reads as TGTGCCAGCAGTTCATTTGGGACAGGTAATCAGCCCCAGCATTTT.

The CDR3: CAWVGTPSLAEGYTF. DNA for the CDR3: TGTGCCTGGGTCGGGACGCCGTCCCTTGCGGAAGGCTACACCTTC. The rearrangement joins TRBV30 to TRBJ1-2; D is perhaps TRBD1 (5 bases). V lost 5 bases and J 8 bases, leaving 24 bases between the germline ends. Germline CDR1 and CDR2: GTSNPN and SVGIG (reference sequence). This CDR3 region has 15 residues.